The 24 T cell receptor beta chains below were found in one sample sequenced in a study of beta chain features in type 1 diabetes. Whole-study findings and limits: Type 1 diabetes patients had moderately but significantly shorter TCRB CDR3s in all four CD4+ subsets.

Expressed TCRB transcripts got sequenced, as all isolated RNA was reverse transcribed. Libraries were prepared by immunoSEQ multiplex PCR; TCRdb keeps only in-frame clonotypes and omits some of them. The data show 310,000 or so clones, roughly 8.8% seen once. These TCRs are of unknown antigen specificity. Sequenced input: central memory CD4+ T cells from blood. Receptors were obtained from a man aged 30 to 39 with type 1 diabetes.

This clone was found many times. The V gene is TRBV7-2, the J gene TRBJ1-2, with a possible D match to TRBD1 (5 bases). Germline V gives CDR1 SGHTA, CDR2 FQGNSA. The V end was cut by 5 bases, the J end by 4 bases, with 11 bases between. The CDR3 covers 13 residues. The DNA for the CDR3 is TGTGCCAGCAGCCTAGACAGATCCTATGGCTACACCTTC. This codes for CASSLDRSYGYTF. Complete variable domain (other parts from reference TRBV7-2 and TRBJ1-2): GAGVSQSPSNKVTEKGKDVELRCDPISGHTALYWYRQSLGQGLEFLIYFQGNSAPDKSGLPSDRFSAERTGGSVSTLTIQRTQQEDSAVYLCASSLDRSYGYTFGSGTRLTVV.

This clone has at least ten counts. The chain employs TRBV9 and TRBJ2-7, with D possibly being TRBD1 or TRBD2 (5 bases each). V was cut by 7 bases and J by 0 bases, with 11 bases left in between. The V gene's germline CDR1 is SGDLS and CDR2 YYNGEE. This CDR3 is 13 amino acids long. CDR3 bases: TGTGCCAGCGGAGGCGGACACTCCTACGAGCAGTACTTC. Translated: CASGGGHSYEQYF.

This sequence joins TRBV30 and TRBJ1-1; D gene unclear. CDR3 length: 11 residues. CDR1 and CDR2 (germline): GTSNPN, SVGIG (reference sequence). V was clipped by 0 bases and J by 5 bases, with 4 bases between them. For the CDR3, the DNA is TGTGCCTGGAGTGTAGAGACTGAAGCTTTCTTT. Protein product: CAWSVETEAFF.

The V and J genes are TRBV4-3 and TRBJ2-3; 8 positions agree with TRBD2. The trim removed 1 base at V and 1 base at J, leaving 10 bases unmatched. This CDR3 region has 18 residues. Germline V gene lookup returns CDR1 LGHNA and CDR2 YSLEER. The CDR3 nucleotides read TGCGCCAGCAGCCAAGTTCCCGGGACTAGAGGGGGCACAGATACGCAGTATTTT. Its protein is CASSQVPGTRGGTDTQYF.

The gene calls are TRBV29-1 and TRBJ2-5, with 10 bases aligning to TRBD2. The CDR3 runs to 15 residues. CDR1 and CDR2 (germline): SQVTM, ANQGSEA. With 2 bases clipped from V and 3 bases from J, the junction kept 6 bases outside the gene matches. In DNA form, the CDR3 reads TGCAGCGTTGAATGGACTAGCGGCTCTGAAGAGACCCAGTACTTC. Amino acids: CSVEWTSGSEETQYF. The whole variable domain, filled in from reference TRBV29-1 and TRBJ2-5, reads SAVISQKPSRDICQRGTSLTIQCQVDSQVTMMFWYRQQPGQSLTLIATANQGSEATYESGFVIDKFPISRPNLTFSTLTVSNMSPEDSSIYLCSVEWTSGSEETQYFGPGTRLLVL.

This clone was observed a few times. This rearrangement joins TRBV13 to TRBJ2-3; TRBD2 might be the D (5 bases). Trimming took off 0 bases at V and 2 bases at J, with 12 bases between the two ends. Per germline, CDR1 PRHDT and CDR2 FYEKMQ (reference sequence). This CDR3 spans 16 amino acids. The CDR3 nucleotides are TGTGCCAGCAGCTTAGGACGGGGTCCCTTCACAGATACGCAGTATTTT. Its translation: CASSLGRGPFTDTQYF.

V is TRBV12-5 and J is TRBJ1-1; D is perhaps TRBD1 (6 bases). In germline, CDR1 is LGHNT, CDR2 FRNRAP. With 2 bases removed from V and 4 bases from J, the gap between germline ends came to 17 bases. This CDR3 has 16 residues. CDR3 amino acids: CASGLWQGGGGTEAFF. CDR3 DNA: TGTGCTAGTGGTTTGTGGCAGGGCGGAGGGGGCACTGAAGCTTTCTTT.

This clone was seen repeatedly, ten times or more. CDR3 protein: CASSLDKWTSGANVLTF. CDR3 DNA: TGTGCCAGCAGTCTCGACAAATGGACCTCTGGGGCCAACGTCCTGACTTTC. The chain has TRBV28 and TRBJ2-6, with D unclear. Between the trimmed V and J ends, which lost 5 bases and 0 bases, there was a span of 14 bases. Germline V gene sequence: CDR1 MDHEN, CDR2 SYDVKM. The CDR3 length is 17 residues.

CDR3 sequence (DNA): TGTGCCAGCAGCTTTAATCAGGGGGCAGCCGAGACCCAGTACTTC. Encoded protein: CASSFNQGAAETQYF. The chain employs TRBV7-9 and TRBJ2-5, with TRBD1 matching 8 bases. The CDR3 totals 15 residues. Germline V gives CDR1 SEHNR, CDR2 FQNEAQ (reference sequence). With 3 bases clipped from V and 5 bases from J, the junction kept 8 bases outside the gene matches.

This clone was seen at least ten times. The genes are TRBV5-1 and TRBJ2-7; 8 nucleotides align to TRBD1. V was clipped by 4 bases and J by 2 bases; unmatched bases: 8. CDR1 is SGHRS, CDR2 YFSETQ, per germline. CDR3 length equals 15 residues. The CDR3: CASSAGQVAAYEQYF. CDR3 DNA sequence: TGCGCCAGCAGCGCGGGACAGGTTGCTGCCTACGAGCAGTACTTC.

The CDR3 spells CASSSGLASNEQFF. Here the CDR3 DNA reads TGCGCCAGCAGCTCGGGACTAGCCTCCAATGAGCAGTTCTTC. This rearrangement joins TRBV5-1 to TRBJ2-1; 9 positions agree with TRBD2. The CDR3 is 14 amino acids. Germline CDR1 reads SGHRS; CDR2 reads YFSETQ. Losses at the gene ends were 3 bases for V and 6 bases for J; bases not matched to a gene: 4.

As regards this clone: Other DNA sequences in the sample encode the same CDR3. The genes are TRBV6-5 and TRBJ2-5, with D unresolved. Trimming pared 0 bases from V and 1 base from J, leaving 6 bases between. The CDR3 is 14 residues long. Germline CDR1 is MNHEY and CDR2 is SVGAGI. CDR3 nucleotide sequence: TGTGCCAGCAGTTACTCGGCGGCCCAAGAGACCCAGTACTTC. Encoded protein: CASSYSAAQETQYF.

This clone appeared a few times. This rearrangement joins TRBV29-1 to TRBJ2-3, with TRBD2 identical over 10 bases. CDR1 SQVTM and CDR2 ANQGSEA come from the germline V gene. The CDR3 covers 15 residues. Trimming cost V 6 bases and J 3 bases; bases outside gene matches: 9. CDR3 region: CSVTPSGGWTDTQYF. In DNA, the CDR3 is TGCAGCGTGACACCTAGCGGGGGATGGACAGATACGCAGTATTTT.

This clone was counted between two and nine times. The CDR3 spells CASSEVQGNYGYTF. DNA for the CDR3: TGTGCCAGCAGTGAAGTTCAGGGAAACTATGGCTACACCTTC. V gene TRBV2 combines with J gene TRBJ1-2; D is possibly TRBD1 (5 bases). Trimming left V 1 base short and J 2 bases short, with 8 bases between. The CDR3 loop spans 14 amino acids. The germline CDR1 and CDR2 sequences are SNHLY and FYNNEI. Variable domain in full (rest from reference TRBV2 and TRBJ1-2): EPEVTQTPSHQVTQMGQEVILRCVPISNHLYFYWYRQILGQKVEFLVSFYNNEISEKSEIFDDQFSVERPDGSNFTLKIRSTKLEDSAMYFCASSEVQGNYGYTFGSGTRLTVV.

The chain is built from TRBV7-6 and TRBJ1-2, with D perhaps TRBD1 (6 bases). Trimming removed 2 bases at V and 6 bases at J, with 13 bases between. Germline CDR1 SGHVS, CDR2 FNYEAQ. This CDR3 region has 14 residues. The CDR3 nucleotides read TGTGCCAGCAGCTTATGGACAGCCAGGCATGGCTACACCTTC. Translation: CASSLWTARHGYTF.

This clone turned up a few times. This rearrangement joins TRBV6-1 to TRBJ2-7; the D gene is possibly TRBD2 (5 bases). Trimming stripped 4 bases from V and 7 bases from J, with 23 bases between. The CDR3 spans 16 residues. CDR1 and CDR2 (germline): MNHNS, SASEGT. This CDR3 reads CASSASQVDEGGEQYF. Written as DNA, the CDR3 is TGTGCCAGCAGTGCTAGCCAGGTGGACGAAGGTGGGGAGCAGTACTTC.

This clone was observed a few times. The CDR3 DNA reads as TGTGCCAGCAGCTTAGGGGGACAGGGACCTTCCTCCTACGAGCAGTACTTC. The encoded protein is CASSLGGQGPSSYEQYF. V and J are TRBV7-2 and TRBJ2-7; 9 bases agree with TRBD1. Germline V lookup: CDR1 SGHTA, CDR2 FQGNSA. The V segment lost 1 base and the J segment 0 bases; nucleotides outside the gene matches: 7. This CDR3 spans 17 amino acids.

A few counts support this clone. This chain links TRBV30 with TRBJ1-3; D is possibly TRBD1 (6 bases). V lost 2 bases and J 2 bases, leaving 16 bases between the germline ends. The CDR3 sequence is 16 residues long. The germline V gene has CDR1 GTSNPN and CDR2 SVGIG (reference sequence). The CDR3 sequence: CAWSFAGAITGNTIYF. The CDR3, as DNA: TGTGCCTGGAGTTTCGCGGGGGCCATCACTGGAAACACCATATATTTT.

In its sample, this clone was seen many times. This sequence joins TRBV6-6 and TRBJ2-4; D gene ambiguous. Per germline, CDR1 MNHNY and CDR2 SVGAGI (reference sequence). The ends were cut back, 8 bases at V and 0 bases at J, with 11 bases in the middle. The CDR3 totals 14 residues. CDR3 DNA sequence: TGTGCCAGCGAGAACAGTCTAGCCAAAAACATTCAGTACTTC. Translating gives CASENSLAKNIQYF.

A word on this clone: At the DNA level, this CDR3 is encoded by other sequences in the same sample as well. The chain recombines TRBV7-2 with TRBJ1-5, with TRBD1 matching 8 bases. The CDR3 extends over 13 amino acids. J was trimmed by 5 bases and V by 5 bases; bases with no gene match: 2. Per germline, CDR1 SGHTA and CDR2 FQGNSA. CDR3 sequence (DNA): TGTGCCAGCAGCCTACAGGGGGATCAGCCCCAGCATTTT. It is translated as CASSLQGDQPQHF.

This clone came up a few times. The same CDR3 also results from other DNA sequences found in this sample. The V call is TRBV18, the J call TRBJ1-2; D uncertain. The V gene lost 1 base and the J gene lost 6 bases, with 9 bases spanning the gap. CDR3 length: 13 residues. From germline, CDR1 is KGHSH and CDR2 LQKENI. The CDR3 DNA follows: TGTGCCAGCTCACCACGGAGGGAGGATGGCTACACCTTC. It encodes CASSPRREDGYTF. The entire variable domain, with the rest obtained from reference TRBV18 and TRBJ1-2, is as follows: NAGVMQNPRHLVRRRGQEARLRCSPMKGHSHVYWYRQLPEEGLKFMVYLQKENIIDESGMPKERFSAEFPKEGPSILRIQQVVRGDSAAYFCASSPRREDGYTFGSGTRLTVV.

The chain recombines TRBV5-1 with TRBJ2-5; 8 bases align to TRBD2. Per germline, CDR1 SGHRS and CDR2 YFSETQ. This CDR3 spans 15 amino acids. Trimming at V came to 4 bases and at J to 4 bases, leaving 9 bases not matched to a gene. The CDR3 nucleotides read TGCGCCAGCAGCCTACAACCGGGACTAGTAGAGACCCAGTACTTC. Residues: CASSLQPGLVETQYF.

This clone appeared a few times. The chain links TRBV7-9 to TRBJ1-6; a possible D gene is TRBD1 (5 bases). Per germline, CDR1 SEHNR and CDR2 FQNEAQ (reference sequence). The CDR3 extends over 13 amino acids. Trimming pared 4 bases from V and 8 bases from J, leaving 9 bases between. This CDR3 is CASSSLRDSPLHF. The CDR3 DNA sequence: TGTGCCAGCAGCTCCCTCAGGGATTCACCCCTCCACTTT.

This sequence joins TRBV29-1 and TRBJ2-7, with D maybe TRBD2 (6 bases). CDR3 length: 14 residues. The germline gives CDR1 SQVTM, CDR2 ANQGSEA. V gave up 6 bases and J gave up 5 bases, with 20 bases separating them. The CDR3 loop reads CSVAVASAYDEQYF. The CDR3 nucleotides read TGCAGCGTGGCCGTGGCTAGCGCTTATGACGAGCAGTACTTC.